Here is one T cell receptor beta chain with its context. The entry originates in a study of blood T cell repertoires in COVID-19. Clones were read by immunoSEQ multiplex PCR, and TCRdb kept only the in-frame ones, dropping some. The sample yields 300,000 to 400,000 clones, roughly 86% seen once. The V gene end was trimmed by 3 bases and the J gene end by 8 bases; junction bases not matched to a gene: 22. Germline V gene lookup returns CDR1 SGHRS and CDR2 YFSETQ. The CDR3 contains 19 residues. V gene TRBV5-1 combines with J gene TRBJ1-2, with 10 nucleotides matching TRBD1. The sample taken for sequencing was peripheral blood. The source of this sequence is a woman aged 55-75 years with COVID-19, enrolled during active disease. The CDR3 spells CASSSFTTGGDVRLRGYTF. The CDR3 DNA is TGCGCCAGCAGCTCTTTCACGACAGGGGGCGATGTAAGGCTTCGGGGCTACACCTTC.